These T cell receptor beta chains were read from a single sample in a study of PD-L1 blockade in urothelial cancer. Assay: immunoSEQ multiplex PCR; the TCRdb copy retains only in-frame clones and omits some. The sample gives some 120,000 clones, around 88% of which show up once; 1.7% is in the top ten. The source material was PBMCs, sampled around atezolizumab (anti-PD-L1) treatment. The receptors come from a man in his fifties or sixties with urothelial cancer. Both conserved end residues are part of each CDR3. The order of the fields is V gene, J gene, CDR3 protein.

TRBV11-2	TRBJ1-6	CASSLGWDIITLHF
TRBV7-3	TRBJ2-1	CASSGRESSNEQFF
TRBV7-8	TRBJ2-2	CASSSAGGGPIGELFF
TRBV19	TRBJ1-2	CASTSDSRYGYTF
TRBV10-1	TRBJ1-2	CASRGQGPTRGGYTF
TRBV5-1	TRBJ2-7	CASSWGTSYEQYF
TRBV2	TRBJ2-7	CASRGDSLPSYEQYF
TRBV19	TRBJ2-5	CASSTYPGTDQETQYF
TRBV7-2	TRBJ2-7	CASSFGLAGDEQYF
TRBV27	TRBJ2-3	CASSPRSGGYTQYF
TRBV2	TRBJ2-7	CASTGQGVLNSYEQYF
TRBV29-1	TRBJ1-1	CSVEKQAENTEAFF
TRBV9	TRBJ2-7	CASSVDRGKDEQYF
TRBV5-1	TRBJ2-7	CASSFGGAEQYF
TRBV5-4	TRBJ2-7	CASSPRTGSPYEQYF
TRBV5-1	TRBJ2-7	CASSSGGVYEQYF
TRBV15	TRBJ1-3	CATSRDGGDTIYF
TRBV20-1	TRBJ1-1	CSAHEAFF
TRBV5-1	TRBJ2-7	CASSPGTGEWYEQYF
TRBV7-6	TRBJ1-2	CASSPRGQGNDGYTF
TRBV19	TRBJ1-6	CASTASSYNSPLHF
TRBV9	TRBJ1-2	CASSTRPQGGQGYTF
TRBV4-1	TRBJ2-1	CASSQGIRGAEQFF
TRBV9	TRBJ2-1	CASSGSEGGTSEQFF
TRBV28	TRBJ1-1	CASSSGQGKAFF
TRBV28	TRBJ1-5	CASSLNPGVNQPQHF